These 27 T cell receptor beta chains share one sample of origin, sequenced in a study of T cell repertoires in cytomegalovirus infection. TCRdb processed the reads anew with MiXCR; each CDR3 protein has one entry. The repertoire holds almost 550,000 distinct CDR3 sequences, with about 17% as singletons. Sequenced material: CD8+ T cells from PBMCs. All receptors derive from a human donor in good health (CMV status not recorded). Some clones in this sample may be carry-over from other donors' samples.

The V and J genes are TRBV28 and TRBJ1-2, with 12 nucleotides matching TRBD1. The germline CDR1 and CDR2 sequences are MDHEN and SYDVKM. Germline trimming cut 9 bases from V and 2 bases from J; bases unmatched to any gene: 13. The CDR3 totals 17 residues. CDR3 sequence: CASNWDRGQKGNYGYTF. The CDR3, as DNA: TGTGCCAGTAATTGGGACAGGGGGCAAAAAGGGAACTATGGCTACACCTTC.

This clonotype was seen only a few times. The chain combines TRBV2 with TRBJ2-1, with no clear D. This CDR3 is 8 amino acids long. V lost 3 bases, J lost 15 bases, and 3 bases lay in between. CDR1 SNHLY and CDR2 FYNNEI come from the germline V gene. CDR3 amino acids: CASSEWFF. DNA for the CDR3: TGTGCCAGCAGTGAGTGGTTCTTC.

About this clonotype itself: This is likely a read error, given that the CDR3 carries no conserved phenylalanine or tryptophan at its end. The rearrangement joins TRBV5-4 to TRBJ2-1; 8 nucleotides agree with TRBD2. CDR1 is SGHNT and CDR2 is YYREEE in the germline V gene (reference sequence). This CDR3 spans 17 amino acids. Trimming took 1 base from V and 1 from J; bases not matched to a gene: 7. CDR3 sequence (DNA): TGTGCCAGCAGCTTGAAGCGGGAGCGTGGATCCTACAATGAGCAGTTCTTA. Translated: CASSLKRERGSYNEQFL.

The chain carries TRBV27 and TRBJ1-2, with no clear D. CDR1 and CDR2 from the germline V gene are MNHEY and SMNVEV (reference sequence). The V gene lost 0 bases and the J gene lost 2 bases, with 10 bases spanning the gap. The CDR3 has 15 residues. CDR3 coding DNA: TGTGCCAGCAGTTTATCAGTACGACCCAACTATGGCTACACCTTC. This sequence encodes CASSLSVRPNYGYTF.

The table lists this clonotype with many counts. The chain combines TRBV10-3 with TRBJ2-3, with TRBD1 matching over 8 bases. Germline CDR1 is ENHRY and CDR2 is SYGVKD. The CDR3 is 15 residues long. With 5 bases clipped from V and 0 bases from J, the junction kept 4 bases outside the gene matches. The chain's CDR3 is CAISWDRQSTDTQYF. Here the CDR3 DNA reads TGTGCCATCAGTTGGGACAGGCAAAGCACAGATACGCAGTATTTT.

Turning to this clonotype: This CDR3 is missing its conserved last phenylalanine or tryptophan, likely due to a read error. The chain recombines TRBV20-1 with TRBJ1-2, with TRBD1 identical over 12 bases. CDR1 DFQATT and CDR2 SNEGSKA come from the germline V gene (reference sequence). The CDR3 extends over 15 amino acids. The ends lost 5 bases at V and 2 bases at J; junction bases unmatched: 6. For the CDR3, the DNA is TGCAGTGCTGGGGACAGGGGGCCGATAAACTATGGCTACACCTTA. It yields the protein CSAGDRGPINYGYTL.

This clonotype has a count of ten or more. The chain recombines TRBV12-3 or TRBV12-4 with TRBJ2-5, with a weak D call TRBD2 (7 bases). The CDR3 has 14 residues. V gave up 4 bases and J gave up 4 bases, with 13 bases separating them. This CDR3 reads CASSSGGPRETQYF. CDR3 nucleotide sequence: TGTGCCAGCAGTTCCGGGGGGCCGAGAGAGACCCAGTACTTC.

This clonotype was detected many times. This chain uses TRBV27 with TRBJ1-1; TRBD1 matches at 9 bases. The CDR3 covers 14 residues. The J segment lost 1 base and the V segment lost 7 bases, leaving 4 bases of the junction unmatched. The germline V gene has CDR1 MNHEY and CDR2 SMNVEV (reference sequence). The CDR3 region has the DNA TGTGCCAGCACCACGGACAGGGGGAACACTGAAGCTTTCTTT. It specifies CASTTDRGNTEAFF.

In its sample, this clonotype was seen many times. This sequence joins TRBV6-1 and TRBJ1-5; possibly TRBD1 for D (6 bases). V was trimmed by 4 bases and J by 9 bases, leaving 13 bases between them. Per the germline V gene, CDR1 is MNHNS and CDR2 is SASEGT. The CDR3 runs 13 residues. This CDR3 is CASSGDNLRPQHF. For the CDR3, the DNA is TGTGCCAGCAGTGGGGACAATCTGAGGCCCCAGCATTTT.

This clonotype was observed a few times. The J gene is TRBJ2-7, the V gene TRBV7-9; D call uncertain. The V gene's germline CDR1 is SEHNR and CDR2 FQNEAQ (reference sequence). Trimming left V 5 bases short and J 7 bases short, with 12 bases between. The CDR3 runs to 12 residues. CDR3 sequence reads: CASSLFAAEQYF. The DNA of the CDR3 is TGTGCCAGCAGCCTCTTCGCGGCGGAGCAGTACTTC.

The CDR3 DNA is TGTGCCAGCAGACAGCGCCAGAGCTCCTACGAGCAGTACTTC. This codes for CASRQRQSSYEQYF. V is TRBV12-3 or TRBV12-4 and J is TRBJ2-7; no clear D gene. This CDR3 has 14 amino acids. The V and J ends lost 6 bases and 0 bases respectively, with 12 bases between them.

The chain is built from TRBV9 and TRBJ2-1; 10 bases align to TRBD1. J lost 4 bases, V lost 4 bases, and 8 bases had no gene match. CDR3 length equals 16 residues. Germline V gives CDR1 SGDLS, CDR2 YYNGEE. Written as DNA, the CDR3 is TGTGCCAGCAGCCCCTCCCCGGGACAGGGGTACAATGAGCAGTTCTTC. Amino acids: CASSPSPGQGYNEQFF.

This clonotype has ten or more counts. This sequence joins TRBV12-3 or TRBV12-4 and TRBJ2-5, with 8 bases fitting TRBD1. V gave up 6 bases and J gave up 5 bases; unmatched junction bases: 11. CDR3 length: 15 amino acids. In nucleotides, the CDR3 is TGTGCCAGCAGCTTTAGATCAGGGGGCCGGGAGACCCAGTACTTC. It is translated as CASSFRSGGRETQYF.

This clonotype has more than one count but fewer than ten. J is TRBJ2-1 and V is TRBV19; 7 nucleotides match TRBD2. Trimming cost V 2 bases and J 2 bases; bases outside gene matches: 6. CDR1 and CDR2 from the germline V gene are LNHDA and SQIVND (reference sequence). The CDR3 is 16 residues long. Here the CDR3 DNA reads TGTGCCAGTAGTATATGGCTAGCGGCAACCTACAATGAGCAGTTCTTC. As protein: CASSIWLAATYNEQFF.

This clonotype was recorded many times. The chain joins TRBV12-5 to TRBJ2-2; unclear D gene. CDR3 length: 13 amino acids. In germline, CDR1 is LGHNT, CDR2 FRNRAP. The V end was cut by 7 bases, the J end by 1 base, with 7 bases between. Here the CDR3 reads CASVTENTGELFF. The CDR3 DNA sequence: TGTGCTAGTGTAACAGAGAACACCGGGGAGCTGTTTTTT.

The J gene is TRBJ2-7, the V gene TRBV9; D not resolved. CDR3 length: 15 residues. The germline gives CDR1 SGDLS, CDR2 YYNGEE. The V end lost 4 bases, the J end lost 7 bases, and 21 bases lay between the germline ends. The CDR3 bases are TGTGCCAGCAGCCCGAGTACGACGCCTTCTATGGAGCAGTACTTC. Translating it yields CASSPSTTPSMEQYF. Full variable domain (missing parts from reference TRBV9 and TRBJ2-7): DSGVTQTPKHLITATGQRVTLRCSPRSGDLSVYWYQQSLDQGLQFLIQYYNGEERAKGNILERFSAQQFPDLHSELNLSSLELGDSALYFCASSPSTTPSMEQYFGPGTRLTVT.

This clonotype was counted only a few times. The chain recombines TRBV20-1 with TRBJ2-1; weak D call: TRBD2 (6 bases). There are 15 residues in the CDR3. Germline V gene data show CDR1 as DFQATT and CDR2 as SNEGSKA (reference sequence). The V and J ends lost 3 bases and 0 bases respectively, with 12 bases between them. The CDR3 bases are TGCAGTGCTAGGTCGAGGGACTTCTCCTACAATGAGCAGTTCTTC. Protein product: CSARSRDFSYNEQFF.

This clonotype was seen only a few times. The genes are TRBV5-5 and TRBJ1-1, with 8 bases identical to TRBD1. The CDR3 sequence is 15 residues long. The J segment lost 1 base and the V segment lost 3 bases, leaving 5 bases of the junction unmatched. The germline V gene has CDR1 SGHKS and CDR2 YYEKEE (reference sequence). The CDR3, as DNA: TGTGCCAGCAGCTGGCAACAGGGGGGGAACACTGAAGCTTTCTTT. This sequence encodes CASSWQQGGNTEAFF.

This clonotype was seen at least ten times. The V and J genes are TRBV10-3 and TRBJ1-3; D is unclear. This CDR3 spans 13 amino acids. Germline V gene data show CDR1 as ENHRY and CDR2 as SYGVKD. Trimming removed 8 bases at V and 0 bases at J, with 8 bases between. Written as DNA, the CDR3 is TGTGCCATCCTAGGGCCCTCTGGAAACACCATATATTTT. This gives the protein CAILGPSGNTIYF.

This clonotype was seen ten or more times. The chain recombines TRBV7-8 with TRBJ1-6; D call uncertain. The length of the CDR3 is 18 residues. V was cut by 1 base and J by 6 bases, with 19 bases left in between. The germline V gene encodes CDR1 SGHVS and CDR2 FQNEAQ. CDR3 sequence: CASSLEYAGRFSNSPLHF. CDR3 DNA sequence: TGTGCCAGCAGCTTAGAATACGCGGGGAGGTTTAGTAATTCACCCCTCCACTTT. The full variable domain, with the rest looked up from reference TRBV7-8 and TRBJ1-6, is GAGVSQSPRYKVAKRGQDVALRCDPISGHVSLFWYQQALGQGPEFLTYFQNEAQLDKSGLPSDRFFAERPEGSVSTLKIQRTQQEDSAVYLCASSLEYAGRFSNSPLHFGNGTRLTVT.

This clonotype was recorded many times. V gene TRBV28 combines with J gene TRBJ2-1, with 8 bases that match TRBD1. Germline CDR1 is MDHEN and CDR2 is SYDVKM. The CDR3 runs 15 residues. The trim removed 4 bases at V and 4 bases at J, leaving 6 bases unmatched. CDR3 nucleotide sequence: TGTGCCAGCAGTTCCCCGGGACAGGAATACAATGAGCAGTTCTTC. Translated, it gives CASSSPGQEYNEQFF.

This clonotype has ten or more counts. This chain joins TRBV6-6 and TRBJ2-3, with D hard to call. The CDR3 runs to 13 residues. The germline V gene has CDR1 MNHNY and CDR2 SVGAGI (reference sequence). V was cut by 8 bases and J by 9 bases, with 18 bases left in between. The CDR3 loop is CASEEKIHSTQYF. Written as DNA, the CDR3 is TGTGCCAGCGAAGAGAAGATTCACAGCACGCAGTATTTT.

This clonotype was detected only a few times. The gene calls are TRBV6-5 and TRBJ2-7, with D unresolved. CDR1 and CDR2 (germline): MNHEY, SVGAGI. Trimming took 2 bases from V and 4 from J, leaving 9 bases between them. CDR3 length equals 13 residues. CDR3 sequence reads: CASSYAQSYEQYF. In nucleotides, the CDR3 is TGTGCCAGCAGTTACGCACAGAGTTACGAGCAGTACTTC.

This clonotype was counted ten times or more. One junction end disagrees with the germline gene, perhaps due to a read error. This chain joins TRBV7-9 and TRBJ1-1, with 7 bases aligning to TRBD1. CDR3 length: 15 amino acids. The germline gives CDR1 SEHNR, CDR2 FQNEAQ (reference sequence). DNA for the CDR3: TGTGCCAGCAGTTTAGTACAGGGGAAGAACACTGAAGCTTTCTTT. It is translated as CASSLVQGKNTEAFF.

This clonotype was observed a few times. This rearrangement joins TRBV25-1 to TRBJ2-3; 11 bases align to TRBD2. The CDR3 extends over 20 amino acids. Germline V lookup: CDR1 MGHDK, CDR2 SYGVNS. Trimming at V came to 4 bases and at J to 2 bases, leaving 17 bases not matched to a gene. CDR3 DNA: TGTGCCAGCAGTGGCAGGGTGGATGCTAGCGGGAGGCGGTACACAGATACGCAGTATTTT. Translated, it gives CASSGRVDASGRRYTDTQYF.

This chain links TRBV6-1 with TRBJ2-7; 11 positions match TRBD2. Trimming at V came to 3 bases and at J to 1 base, leaving 2 bases not matched to a gene. From germline, CDR1 is MNHNS and CDR2 SASEGT. The CDR3 has 15 amino acids. The CDR3 region is CASSDWTSGSYEQYF. The CDR3 coding sequence is TGTGCCAGCAGTGATTGGACTAGCGGGTCCTACGAGCAGTACTTC.

In the case of this clonotype: A clone one base away is much larger, so this may be a read error. Likely a read error: the CDR3 ends without its conserved phenylalanine or tryptophan. The rearrangement joins TRBV7-4 to TRBJ2-5; the D call may be TRBD1 or TRBD2 (5 bases each). CDR1 and CDR2 from the germline V gene are SGHVT and SQSDAQ. The CDR3 totals 14 residues. The germline V and J ends were trimmed by 7 bases and 5 bases, with 17 bases remaining between them. The CDR3 bases are TGTGCCAGCAACCCTGGGACGGGCTCGGAGACCCAGTACTTA. Translation gives CASNPGTGSETQYL.